These 11 T cell receptor beta chains came from one sample sequenced in a study of blood T cell repertoires in COVID-19. Clones were read by immunoSEQ multiplex PCR, and TCRdb kept only the in-frame ones, dropping some. The table shows just over 80,000 clones, with 81% occurring only once. Sequencing used peripheral blood. These receptors were collected from a man at least 80 years old with acute or convalescent COVID-19.

This clone was recorded many times. The genes are TRBV18 and TRBJ2-7, with a tentative D call TRBD1 (6 bases). CDR3 length equals 14 residues. The germline gives CDR1 KGHSH, CDR2 LQKENI. V was pared by 4 bases and J by 5 bases, with 15 bases between. The CDR3 region is CASSQDTGFHEQYF. In nucleotides, the CDR3 is TGTGCCAGCTCACAAGATACAGGGTTCCACGAGCAGTACTTC.

The chain has TRBV7-8 and TRBJ1-1; D perhaps matches TRBD1 (5 bases). V shed 5 bases and J shed 3 bases, with 22 bases lying between them. Looked up from germline, CDR1 is SGHVS and CDR2 is FQNEAQ. This CDR3 is built from 17 residues. CDR3 region: CASSQPRGGLRDTEAFF. CDR3 in DNA: TGTGCCAGCAGCCAACCTCGCGGGGGGTTGCGGGACACTGAAGCTTTCTTT.

The V and J genes are TRBV5-4 and TRBJ1-2; 7 bases line up with TRBD1. Germline CDR1 and CDR2: SGHNT and YYREEE (reference sequence). The CDR3 runs 15 residues. V trimming: 5 bases; J trimming: 5 bases; junction bases outside the gene matches: 12. The CDR3 protein is CASSPTIGQEYGYTF. The CDR3 DNA reads as TGTGCCAGCAGTCCGACCATCGGACAGGAGTATGGCTACACCTTC.

The gene calls are TRBV27 and TRBJ2-6, with D possibly matching TRBD2 (6 bases). The CDR3 length is 19 residues. V lost 5 bases and J lost 1, with 21 bases in between. Germline CDR1 MNHEY, CDR2 SMNVEV (reference sequence). The CDR3, as DNA: TGTGCCAGCAGTGTGACTTCTAGCGCCATCCGATCTGGGGCCAACGTCCTGACTTTC. Translation gives CASSVTSSAIRSGANVLTF.

The genes are TRBV25-1 and TRBJ1-6, with TRBD1 matching 7 bases. Per germline, CDR1 MGHDK and CDR2 SYGVNS. Trimming at V came to 3 bases and at J to 9 bases, leaving 8 bases not matched to a gene. The CDR3 extends over 15 amino acids. As DNA, the CDR3 is TGTGCCAGCAGTGACTTGGACAGGATACTTTCACCCCTCCACTTT. It is translated as CASSDLDRILSPLHF.

V is TRBV3-1 (or the pseudogene TRBV3-2) and J is TRBJ1-2; D gene uncertain. In germline, CDR1 is LGHDT, CDR2 YNNKEL (reference sequence). This CDR3 is 13 amino acids long. Trimming stripped 0 bases from V and 5 bases from J, with 7 bases between. DNA for the CDR3: TGTGCCAGCAGCCAAGATGAGGTGTATGGCTACACCTTC. This translates into CASSQDEVYGYTF.

The rearrangement joins TRBV7-3 to TRBJ2-7; 12 bases are shared with TRBD2. Per the germline V gene, CDR1 is SGHTA and CDR2 is FQGTGA. V was pared by 5 bases and J by 5 bases, with 7 bases of the junction left unmatched. The CDR3 is 15 residues long. The CDR3 DNA reads TGTGCCAGCAGCGCCAGACTAGCGGGAGTCGACGAGCAGTACTTC. It yields the protein CASSARLAGVDEQYF.

This chain uses TRBV5-1 with TRBJ2-3; the match to TRBD2 covers 7 bases. CDR1 and CDR2 (germline): SGHRS, YFSETQ. With 1 base clipped from V and 1 base from J, the junction kept 3 bases outside the gene matches. The CDR3 is 15 amino acids. The CDR3 DNA reads as TGCGCCAGCAGCTTGCCGCTAGCGGGCACAGATACGCAGTATTTT. Protein sequence: CASSLPLAGTDTQYF.

The V and J genes are TRBV5-1 and TRBJ1-2, with 8 bases lining up with TRBD1. Germline V gives CDR1 SGHRS, CDR2 YFSETQ. V lost 4 bases, J lost 14 bases, and 10 bases stayed unmatched. This CDR3 region has 12 residues. CDR3 loop: CASSRTGREVTF. CDR3 nucleotides: TGCGCCAGCAGCCGGACAGGGCGCGAGGTGACCTTC. The full variable domain, with the rest looked up from reference TRBV5-1 and TRBJ1-2, is KAGVTQTPRYLIKTRGQQVTLSCSPISGHRSVSWYQQTPGQGLQFLFEYFSETQRNKGNFPGRFSGRQFSNSRSEMNVSTLELGDSALYLCASSRTGREVTFGSGTRLTVV.

The rearrangement uses TRBV7-3 and TRBJ2-2, with 7 bases matching TRBD2. The CDR3 is made up of 14 amino acids. The germline V gene encodes CDR1 SGHTA and CDR2 FQGTGA. V lost 6 bases and J lost 6; bases outside the gene matches: 7. In nucleotides, the CDR3 is TGTGCCAGCAGACCTACTAGCGCGGCCGGGGAGCTGTTTTTT. The encoded protein is CASRPTSAAGELFF.

The chain couples TRBV4-2 to TRBJ2-2; 7 bases are shared with TRBD2. The CDR3 is 15 residues long. Germline loops: CDR1 LGHNA, CDR2 YNFKEQ. V lost 3 bases and J lost 1; bases outside the gene matches: 2. CDR3: CASSQGGLNTGELFF. As DNA, the CDR3 is TGTGCCAGCAGCCAGGGAGGGTTGAACACCGGGGAGCTGTTTTTT.